This T cell receptor beta chain comes out of a study of blood T cells in healthy people across ages. Regarding the study as a whole: Expanded clonotype shifts may have been confounded, as the donors had an unknown CMV status. A greater number of naive CD4+ cells and higher diversity distinguished long-lived donors from aged donors.

In regard to this clonotype: Its antigen remains unknown.

A sample-barcoded 5' primer and a J-beta primer mix were used in a second PCR of about 6 to 11 cycles. In TCRdb, the 5' RACE reads were re-called with MiXCR into one record per CDR3 protein. Of hundreds of thousands of distinct CDR3 sequences in the sample, around 48% are singletons; the top ten hold 25% to 35%. Per the germline V gene, CDR1 is SGHTA and CDR2 is FQGNSA. V lost 1 base, J lost 6 bases, and 7 bases lay in between. The CDR3 spans 12 residues. This rearrangement joins TRBV7-2 to TRBJ2-7; the D is unclear. Sample: blood. The clonotype originates from a woman aged 55 to 70 in good health. This CDR3 reads CASSLVGFEQYF. The DNA of the CDR3 is TGTGCCAGCAGCTTAGTTGGGTTCGAGCAGTACTTC.